The 5 T cell receptor beta chains below were found in one sample sequenced in a study of T cells in Graves' hyperthyroidism and ophthalmopathy (dated by TCRdb to between 2018 and 2021). The method was multiplex PCR. Instrument used: Illumina HiSeq 2000. Amplification of TCR beta CDR3 regions was carried out from RNA transcripts. The first round of RT-PCR for the TCR CDR3 was performed with the HTBI primer set and the Qiagen OneStep RT-PCR kit. TCRdb cleaned the public reads at Q25 with fastp, built clones with MiXCR and kept in-frame beta chains. Rows with one shared CDR3 protein collapse into an entry with the most common genes and DNA. The sample records about 840,000 distinct CDR3 sequences, 38% of which are singletons. The top ten clonotypes cover around 10% of the sample. The specimen was blood. The receptors here all came from a man between 18 and 35 years old with Graves' hyperthyroidism.

This chain joins TRBV15 and TRBJ2-1; 11 nucleotides line up with TRBD1. Germline CDR1 is LNHNV and CDR2 is YYDKDF (reference sequence). The CDR3 spans 16 residues. J gave up 8 bases and V 0 bases, and 6 bases lay outside the gene matches. The CDR3 sequence: CATSRDRDRGFDEQFF. The CDR3 region has the DNA TGTGCCACCAGCAGAGATCGGGACAGGGGGTTCGATGAGCAGTTCTTC. Based on the CDR3 plus reference TRBV15 and TRBJ2-1, the full variable domain is DAMVIQNPRYQVTQFGKPVTLSCSQTLNHNVMYWYQQKSSQAPKLLFHYYDKDFNNEADTPDNFQSRRPNTSFCFLDIRSPGLGDTAMYLCATSRDRDRGFDEQFFGPGTRLTVL.

In the case of this clonotype: A junction boundary mismatches the germline segment, possibly from a read error. The rearrangement joins TRBV12-3 or TRBV12-4 to TRBJ2-5; the D gene is possibly TRBD2 (5 bases). The CDR3 runs to 14 residues. The DNA for the CDR3 is TGTGCCAGCAAGGAGGAGAGCCCACAAGAGGCCCAGTACTTC. Protein product: CASKEESPQEAQYF.

Notes on this clonotype: A much more abundant neighbour one base away suggests this may be a read error. This chain joins TRBV25-1 and TRBJ1-1, with D tentatively TRBD1 (5 bases). Germline V lookup: CDR1 MGHDK, CDR2 SYGVNS. There are 15 residues in the CDR3. Trimming pared 9 bases from V and 4 bases from J, leaving 21 bases between. This CDR3 is CASSQRDLRGTEAFF. The DNA of the CDR3 is TGTGCCAGTAGTCAAAGGGACTTGAGGGGCACTGAAGCTTTCTTT.

The rearrangement uses TRBV10-2 and TRBJ2-7; TRBD1 matches 7 bases. The V gene end was trimmed by 10 bases and the J gene end by 4 bases; junction bases not matched to a gene: 7. There are 12 residues in the CDR3. From germline, CDR1 is WSHSY and CDR2 SAAADI. This CDR3 reads CATHGTAYEQYF. The CDR3 nucleotides are TGCGCCACCCACGGGACAGCATACGAGCAGTACTTC.

This clonotype came up a few times. This sequence joins TRBV7-2 and TRBJ2-7, with D possibly matching TRBD2 (6 bases). Trimming cost V 1 base and J 4 bases, with 14 bases left between them. The CDR3 is 15 residues long. Germline V lookup: CDR1 SGHTA, CDR2 FQGNSA. The CDR3 region has the DNA TGTGCCAGCAGCTTAGTAGGGCTAGCGACTTACGAGCAGTACTTC. Its protein product is CASSLVGLATYEQYF.